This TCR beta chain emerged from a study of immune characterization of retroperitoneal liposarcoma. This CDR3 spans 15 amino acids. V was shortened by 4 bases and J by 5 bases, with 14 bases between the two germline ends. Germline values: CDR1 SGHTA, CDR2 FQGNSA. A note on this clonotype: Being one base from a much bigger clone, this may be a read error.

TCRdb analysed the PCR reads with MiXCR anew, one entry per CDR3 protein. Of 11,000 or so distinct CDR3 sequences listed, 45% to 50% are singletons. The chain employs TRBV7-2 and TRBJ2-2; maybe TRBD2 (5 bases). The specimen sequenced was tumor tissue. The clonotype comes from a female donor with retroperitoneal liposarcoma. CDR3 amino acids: CASSSEGGKTGELFF. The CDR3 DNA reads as TGTGCCAGCAGCTCCGAGGGTGGGAAAACCGGGGAGCTGTTTTTT.